This T cell receptor beta chain comes out of a study of cytomegalovirus exposure and HLA in healthy donors listed by TCRdb under 2017. For the study in its entirety: According to an earlier analysis of a few hundred of the donors, about 179 million T cells yielded approximately 120 million unique TCR beta sequences and more than 250 Gb of sequence data. An early release that covered some 630 HLA-typed donors contained approximately 300 gigabases of sequencing data and tens of millions of unique TCR sequences. The genetic ancestry cluster associated with self-reported Caucasian donors included roughly 84% of the roughly 410 genotyped donors. The aim of the study was to test whether cataloging public T cell receptors could identify signatures of past pathogen exposure. The study used immunosequencing to profile the T cell repertoires of several hundred subjects and linked those repertoires to cytomegalovirus serostatus. Besides the first cohort of 500 to 700 subjects, a separate validation cohort made up of over a hundred different subjects was used. The study combined high-throughput TCR immunosequencing, statistical association of individual TCRs with disease status, and machine learning to predict cytomegalovirus infection status. In a later analysis, previously published TCR beta repertoires from roughly 710 donors were re-analyzed and high-resolution HLA genotyping was added so that TCR occurrence patterns could be studied. In the later analysis, no new phenotypic data were used to find candidate immune exposures; instead, reliance was placed on TCR beta sequences and their occurrence across donors. In an earlier analysis of 500 to 650 of the donors, high-throughput TCR beta sequencing was used to judge whether each TCR beta V gene segment behaved as functional or pseudogenic. Donor age, sex, ethnicity and CMV serostatus were compiled alongside the repertoire data. Genome-wide SNP genotypes for about 60% of the roughly 700 donors were used in a later genetic analysis, which treated that subset as a discovery cohort. All discovery cohort repertoires had been generated on a single sequencing platform. HLA typing covered class I and class II loci at four-digit resolution. The number of typed donors differed by locus: roughly 629-640 for A, B, C, DRB1 and DQB1; approximately 530 for DQA1; 606 for DPA1; and roughly 490 for DPB1. Four or five DR-DQ haplotypes were handled as single units for association and clustering because linkage in the cohort was strong. Among around 400 genotyped donors of the cohort, an average of approximately 240,000 unique TCR beta nucleotide sequences were sequenced per donor, 15% to 20% of them non-productive.

In total, 600 or so healthy bone marrow donors made up the cohort. At the time of sampling, all cohort members were nominally healthy, though unrecorded immune exposures were likely present. The donor was CMV seronegative and was included in the group of a few hundred seronegative cohort members. A peripheral blood sample was collected from each donor, and TCR beta sequencing was performed on peripheral blood mononuclear cells. Genomic DNA extraction from the blood cell samples was performed with the Qiagen DNeasy Blood Extraction Kit. Receptor libraries were prepared by the immunoSEQ multiplex PCR assay. For the multiplex PCR, a mixture combining 60 forward primers for TCR Vbeta segments and 13 reverse primers for TCR Jbeta segments was used. The CDR3 region of rearranged TCR beta genes was amplified from genomic DNA with a multiplex PCR assay. The Illumina HiSeq System was used to sequence the amplified TCR beta libraries as 87-base-pair reads. In the original analysis: In a later analysis, tens of millions of unique TCR beta chains were counted across the 650 to 700 repertoires, and around 10 million of these chains were shared by at least two donors. Raw reads were error-corrected and collapsed into unique sequences with a nearest-neighbor algorithm that merged closely related sequences to remove PCR and sequencing errors. To assign V, D and J gene segments, CDR3 sequences were aligned to IMGT reference sequences. Each retained sequence needed at least a six-nucleotide match to both a V gene segment and a J gene segment. A rearrangement was called productive if the CDR3 had no stop codons and remained in frame with V and J, and every other rearrangement was called non-productive. Following IMGT convention, CDR3 was defined as the stretch from the second conserved V-encoded cysteine up to the conserved J-encoded phenylalanine. The earlier analysis of some 540 of the donors excluded any sequence lacking an unambiguous match to a single V gene segment. In an earlier analysis of more than 500 of the donors, a V segment was called functional when productive rearrangements were above 56.7%, and segregating when the standard deviation between donors exceeded 5%. A statistical classification framework was developed to diagnose cytomegalovirus status using the catalog of TCR beta chain sequences. V and J gene assignment, in a later analysis, came from comparing TCR nucleotide sequences with IMGT/GENE-DB human TR gene sequences. A later analysis assigned CDR3 sequences and most-parsimonious VDJ recombination scenarios with the TCRdist pipeline. In a later analysis, each TCR beta chain was defined by its CDR3 amino acid sequence together with its V-gene family, and reads lacking a unique V-gene family were excluded. As a way to deal with suspected cross-contamination and a sequencing artifact, a later analysis dropped roughly 600 nucleotide sequences that were highly shared and had low generation probability. For each public chain, a later analysis derived a clonal expansion index from normalized ranks of inferred template counts within each repertoire. Generation probabilities in a later analysis came from a VDJ recombination model fitted to out-of-frame rearrangements, and those results were checked against IGoR. Hypergeometric tests were used in a later analysis to score TCR-TCR, TCR-HLA and TCR-CMV co-occurrence, with a repertoire-size bias correction applied to the TCR pairs. In a later analysis, false discovery rates were estimated by permuting HLA or CMV assignments 20 times. A later analysis grouped co-occurring TCRs with DBSCAN, adding TCRdist sequence similarity when clustering within HLA-allele-positive subsets. For co-occurrence clustering, repertoires with fewer than 30,000 or more than 120,000 public chains were excluded, along with roughly 5 repertoires with anomalous nucleotide sharing. TCRdb limited this immuneACCESS table to in-frame rearrangements with V and J called. A share of clones is missing; checked studies link under half to unresolved V genes, and the rest is unexplained. Clone size and the V and J calls come from that table; the DNA yielded D and trimming. This sample gives roughly 180,000 clones in total; 75% of them show up just once. Around 2.4% of the sample is taken by the ten largest.

A remark on this clone: Its recognized antigen is unknown. Base qualities are not recorded, but no much larger clone differs from it by a single base.

The investigation overall reported the following: When HLA alleles, especially DR and DQ, strongly co-occurred, TCR associations were difficult to assign to individual alleles. In vitro tests confirmed that a few of the cytomegalovirus-associated TCR beta chains recognize cytomegalovirus antigens. A later genetic analysis associated a missense DCLRE1C variant with V-gene and J-gene trimming of TCR beta chains, and an independent cohort replicated the association. An earlier analysis of around 540 of the donors showed that most TCR beta V segments appeared in productive rearrangements either about 90% or about 30% of the time, which broadly matched IMGT annotations. At a false discovery rate of 0.05, a later analysis linked 16,951 TCR beta sequences to specific HLA alleles. Because HLA typing was unavailable for some donors at each locus, only the typed subset was used in association tests. The authors suggested that the approach could potentially be generalized to other disease states and immunological phenotypes. Across donors, most TCR sequences were observed very rarely, whereas some public TCRs were present in many individuals. For the cohort, immune exposure information was limited to CMV serostatus. A further reported finding was that TCR beta sequences accurately predicted the HLA-A and HLA-B alleles for most subjects in the first cohort. The earlier analysis of approximately 540 of the donors excluded seventeen rarely observed V segments, including chromosome 9 orphons, because counts were too low. Linkage disequilibrium might explain the correlated functional status among segregating V segments, but an unknown experimental factor could not be excluded. Only TCR beta chains were sequenced in this cohort, and the absence of alpha or paired-chain data limited detectable features. The study listed 164 TCR beta chains as associated with cytomegalovirus. According to a later genetic analysis, donors in an Asian-associated ancestry cluster had fewer N-insertions in productive TCRs than the approximately 650-donor mean. A cluster of highly shared sequence variants was judged likely to be a technical artifact of the sequencing pipeline. Compared with equally common non-associated chains, HLA-associated TCR beta chains in a later analysis were more clonally expanded and had lower generation probabilities. In a later analysis, TCR association rates were found to vary across HLA loci, with the most associated TCRs seen for DRB1 alleles and the fewest for HLA-C alleles. A later analysis reported that several top co-occurrence clusters appeared linked to parvovirus B19, influenza, CMV and Epstein-Barr virus. Presence/absence analyses assumed roughly uniform sequencing depth across donors, an assumption that may not hold. The classifier was reported to diagnose cytomegalovirus status with high specificity and sensitivity in both the original cohort and the validation cohort. A later analysis found that most CMV-associated TCR beta chains appeared HLA-restricted, with HLA associations seemingly driven largely by CMV exposure.

The source of this sequence is a female donor in good health and CMV-seronegative. The material sequenced was PBMCs.

The CDR3 sequence is CATSRVWGEETQYF. The DNA sequence is TGTGCCACCAGCAGAGTTTGGGGGGAGGAGACCCAGTACTTC. In this chain, TRBV15 is recombined with TRBJ2-5, and possibly TRBD2, on 6 matching bases. The CDR3 spans 14 residues, from the cysteine through the phenylalanine. Only CDR3 DNA is held: 42 bases, read in frame from base 1. Based on the germline V gene (reference sequence), the CDR1 and CDR2 sequences are LNHNV and YYDKDF. V is shortened by 1 base, J by 5 bases, and the region joining them spans 11 bases. Extended through the reference TRBV15 and TRBJ2-5 proteins, this CDR3 yields the full variable domain: DAMVIQNPRYQVTQFGKPVTLSCSQTLNHNVMYWYQQKSSQAPKLLFHYYDKDFNNEADTPDNFQSRRPNTSFCFLDIRSPGLGDTAMYLCATSRVWGEETQYFGPGTRLLVL.